A single sample gave rise to the 20 T cell receptor beta chains below, sequenced in a study of shared clonotypes between healthy human individuals (dated by TCRdb to about 2020). Library preparation was by the immunoSEQ multiplex PCR assay. Imported from immuneACCESS, the table was reduced by TCRdb to in-frame sequences with V and J called. These copies leave out some clones; in studies compared against another copy, an unresolved V gene accounts for under half, and the cause of the remainder is not known. This sample is represented by millions of clones; more than 85% of them were singletons. The ten most abundant clones make up 0.39% of the sample. What was sequenced was naive CD4+ T cells from PBMCs. What the cell subset or site label conveys for this sample: CD45RA+ positively selected. All receptors come from a man aged 18-30 years in good health. Some clones in this sample may be carry-over from other donors' samples.

This chain connects TRBV6-5 to TRBJ1-2; no firm D call. CDR1 is MNHEY and CDR2 is SVGAGI in the germline V gene. This CDR3 is built from 15 residues. V shed 5 bases and J shed 4 bases, with 17 bases lying between them. The CDR3: CASSDFADGIYGYTF. CDR3 nucleotide sequence: TGTGCCAGCAGTGACTTCGCGGACGGAATCTATGGCTACACCTTC.

The chain is built from TRBV28 and TRBJ1-1; 7 bases agree with TRBD1. V lost 4 bases to trimming and J lost 4 bases; unmatched junction nucleotides: 6. In germline, CDR1 is MDHEN, CDR2 SYDVKM. The CDR3 length is 14 residues. The CDR3 sequence: CASSSSGTATEAFF. Here the CDR3 DNA reads TGTGCCAGCAGTTCATCCGGGACAGCCACTGAAGCTTTCTTT.

Points on this clone: This sample also contains other DNA sequences that code for the same CDR3. The CDR3 DNA reads TGCAGCGTCGTGAGCTCTGGGGCCAACGTCCTGACTTTC. Translating it yields CSVVSSGANVLTF. The chain joins TRBV29-1 to TRBJ2-6; D is uncertain. V lost 6 bases and J lost 0, with 6 bases in between. Germline CDR1 and CDR2: SQVTM and ANQGSEA. This CDR3 is 13 amino acids long. Looking up the rest from reference TRBV29-1 and TRBJ2-6 gives the full variable domain: SAVISQKPSRDICQRGTSLTIQCQVDSQVTMMFWYRQQPGQSLTLIATANQGSEATYESGFVIDKFPISRPNLTFSTLTVSNMSPEDSSIYLCSVVSSGANVLTFGAGSRLTVL.

A note on this clone: Other DNA sequences in this specimen translate into the identical CDR3. The J gene is TRBJ2-5, the V gene TRBV5-1; 8 positions agree with TRBD2. The CDR3 length is 14 residues. CDR1 and CDR2 from the germline V gene are SGHRS and YFSETQ. After removal of 0 bases from V and 5 bases from J, the junction contained 3 bases not matched to a gene. CDR3 bases: TGCGCCAGCAGCTTGGCCGGGAGGGAGGAGACCCAGTACTTC. It yields the protein CASSLAGREETQYF.

V usage is TRBV18 and J usage is TRBJ2-2; 9 bases line up with TRBD1. Germline V gives CDR1 KGHSH, CDR2 LQKENI. V lost 4 bases and J lost 0; bases outside the gene matches: 3. The CDR3 length is 16 residues. The CDR3 region has the DNA TGTGCCAGCTCACGACAGGGGGGATCGAACACCGGGGAGCTGTTTTTT. Its translation is CASSRQGGSNTGELFF.

The gene calls are TRBV10-3 and TRBJ1-5; TRBD1 might be the D (6 bases). The ends were cut back, 6 bases at V and 5 bases at J, with 11 bases in the middle. The CDR3 totals 13 residues. Germline values: CDR1 ENHRY, CDR2 SYGVKD. The CDR3 region is CAISPTGHQPQHF. The CDR3 region has the DNA TGTGCCATCAGCCCTACAGGGCATCAGCCCCAGCATTTT.

V is TRBV2 and J is TRBJ2-7; 7 nucleotides match TRBD2. Germline CDR1 reads SNHLY; CDR2 reads FYNNEI. The CDR3 is made up of 12 amino acids. The J segment lost 6 bases and the V segment lost 4 bases, leaving 3 bases of the junction unmatched. CDR3 residues: CASSVGGSEQYF. The DNA for the CDR3 is TGTGCCAGCAGTGTGGGGGGGAGCGAGCAGTACTTC.

The genes are TRBV30 and TRBJ1-5; D is uncertain. V lost 2 bases to trimming and J lost 4 bases, with 12 bases between them. This CDR3 contains 14 residues. Germline V gene data show CDR1 as GTSNPN and CDR2 as SVGIG (reference sequence). The CDR3 bases are TGTGCCTGGAGTAAGGCCAGCTTTAATCAGCCCCAGCATTTT. Translating it yields CAWSKASFNQPQHF.

Note on this clone: The sample contains more than one DNA sequence encoding this CDR3. The chain employs TRBV30 and TRBJ2-7; D gene ambiguous. The CDR3 runs to 11 residues. V lost 1 base, J lost 0 bases, and 1 base lay in between. Per germline, CDR1 GTSNPN and CDR2 SVGIG (reference sequence). The CDR3: CAWSGSYEQYF. The DNA of the CDR3 is TGTGCCTGGAGTGGCTCCTACGAGCAGTACTTC.

This clone occurred a few times. The same CDR3 also results from other DNA sequences found in this sample. The gene calls are TRBV28 and TRBJ2-1, with no clear D. V was cut by 6 bases and J by 1 base, with 4 bases left in between. The germline CDR1 and CDR2 sequences are MDHEN and SYDVKM. This CDR3 spans 12 amino acids. CDR3 sequence reads: CASSPSYNEQFF. CDR3 nucleotides: TGTGCCAGCAGCCCGTCCTACAATGAGCAGTTCTTC.

The V and J genes are TRBV5-1 and TRBJ1-1; possible D gene TRBD1, 6 bases. The V and J ends lost 4 bases and 1 base respectively, with 14 bases between them. In germline, CDR1 is SGHRS, CDR2 YFSETQ. The CDR3 is made up of 15 amino acids. In nucleotides, the CDR3 is TGCGCCAGCAGCACACAGACAGGCCAGAACACTGAAGCTTTCTTT. It translates to CASSTQTGQNTEAFF.

The J gene is TRBJ2-3, the V gene TRBV7-2; 7 bases align to TRBD1. The CDR3 has 15 residues. The V and J ends lost 2 bases and 2 bases, in that order; junction bases with no gene match: 4. Looked up from germline, CDR1 is SGHTA and CDR2 is FQGNSA. The CDR3 DNA is TGTGCCAGCAGCTTAAACAGGGGCTACACAGATACGCAGTATTTT. This sequence encodes CASSLNRGYTDTQYF.

V usage is TRBV6-6 and J usage is TRBJ1-4, with 8 bases identical to TRBD1. The trim removed 2 bases at V and 9 bases at J, leaving 5 bases unmatched. The CDR3 has 14 residues. Germline values: CDR1 MNHNY, CDR2 SVGAGI (reference sequence). The CDR3 DNA reads TGTGCCAGCAGTTACGGGACAGGAAGTCAAAAACTGTTTTTT. It translates to CASSYGTGSQKLFF.

V is TRBV9 and J is TRBJ2-2; the D gene is possibly TRBD2 (5 bases). Deletions cut 0 bases from V and 4 bases from J, with 13 bases between. Per the germline V gene, CDR1 is SGDLS and CDR2 is YYNGEE. CDR3 size: 16 residues. DNA of the CDR3: TGTGCCAGCAGCGTAGCTTTCACCCGGGGCACCGGGGAGCTGTTTTTT. Residues: CASSVAFTRGTGELFF. Full variable domain (missing parts from reference TRBV9 and TRBJ2-2): DSGVTQTPKHLITATGQRVTLRCSPRSGDLSVYWYQQSLDQGLQFLIQYYNGEERAKGNILERFSAQQFPDLHSELNLSSLELGDSALYFCASSVAFTRGTGELFFGEGSRLTVL.

The rearrangement joins TRBV28 to TRBJ2-5; D is unresolved. Germline loops: CDR1 MDHEN, CDR2 SYDVKM. Trimming cost V 8 bases and J 1 base, with 14 bases left between them. CDR3 length equals 14 residues. The DNA of the CDR3 is TGTGCCAGCGGCACCTACAGATTCCAAGAGACCCAGTACTTC. It yields the protein CASGTYRFQETQYF.

The V and J genes are TRBV7-3 and TRBJ2-3, with 9 bases fitting TRBD2. There are 16 residues in the CDR3. Trimming removed 5 bases from V and 1 base from J; junction bases left unmatched: 7. Germline values: CDR1 SGHTA, CDR2 FQGTGA. CDR3 bases: TGTGCCAGCAGCCGGACCCGACTAGCGGGCACAGATACGCAGTATTTT. It specifies CASSRTRLAGTDTQYF.

CDR3 nucleotides: TGTGCCAGCAGCCTAGACCCCGGGAGGGTCAATGAGCAGTTCTTC. This codes for CASSLDPGRVNEQFF. This chain links TRBV7-9 with TRBJ2-1; 8 bases match TRBD2. The germline V gene encodes CDR1 SEHNR and CDR2 FQNEAQ (reference sequence). The CDR3 has 15 residues. Trimming at V came to 5 bases and at J to 6 bases, leaving 9 bases not matched to a gene.

This clone was detected only once. The same CDR3 also results from other DNA sequences found in this sample. This chain uses TRBV7-3 with TRBJ2-1; 9 positions match TRBD2. V trimming: 5 bases; J trimming: 7 bases; junction bases outside the gene matches: 3. In germline, CDR1 is SGHTA, CDR2 FQGTGA. The CDR3 covers 13 residues. CDR3 coding DNA: TGTGCCAGCAGCCTAGCGGGATCGAATGAGCAGTTCTTC. This translates into CASSLAGSNEQFF. Complete variable domain (other parts from reference TRBV7-3 and TRBJ2-1): GAGVSQTPSNKVTEKGKYVELRCDPISGHTALYWYRQSLGQGPEFLIYFQGTGAADDSGLPNDRFFAVRPEGSVSTLKIQRTERGDSAVYLCASSLAGSNEQFFGPGTRLTVL.

This chain uses TRBV5-4 with TRBJ2-7; D might be TRBD1 (5 bases). Germline CDR1 and CDR2: SGHNT and YYREEE (reference sequence). Trimming pared 3 bases from V and 3 bases from J, leaving 10 bases between. The CDR3 has 13 amino acids. In DNA, the CDR3 is TGTGCCAGCAGCTCAGATCAGGGCTACGAGCAGTACTTC. Amino acid sequence: CASSSDQGYEQYF. The full variable domain, completed using reference TRBV5-4 and TRBJ2-7, is ETGVTQSPTHLIKTRGQQVTLRCSSQSGHNTVSWYQQALGQGPQFIFQYYREEENGRGNFPPRFSGLQFPNYSSELNVNALELDDSALYLCASSSDQGYEQYFGPGTRLTVT.

The V gene is TRBV6-1, the J gene TRBJ1-2, with D unresolved. The germline V and J ends were trimmed by 7 bases and 3 bases, with 12 bases remaining between them. CDR1 and CDR2 from the germline V gene are MNHNS and SASEGT. This CDR3 has 13 residues. CDR3 nucleotides: TGTGCCAGCACCCTGGCGGACCACTATGGCTACACCTTC. Protein sequence: CASTLADHYGYTF.